This TCR beta chain comes out of a study of blood T cell repertoires in COVID-19. TCRdb's table, derived via immunoSEQ multiplex PCR, lists solely in-frame clones and lacks some. In the table there are around 170,000 clones, around 83% of which are singletons. Germline V gene sequence: CDR1 MNHEY, CDR2 SVGEGT. CDR3 length equals 14 residues. Trimming shortened V by 6 bases and J by 7 bases, and 15 bases separated the two germline ends. The chain joins TRBV6-2 or TRBV6-3 to TRBJ1-4; tentative D call: TRBD1 (5 bases). This receptor was taken from a human donor in a cohort sampled during active COVID-19. Sequenced sample: peripheral blood. The CDR3 loop is CASSPQGAGEKLFF. The DNA of the CDR3 is TGTGCCAGCAGCCCCCAAGGGGCAGGTGAAAAACTGTTTTTT.